A single sample gave rise to the 32 T cell receptor beta chains below, sequenced in a study of molecular identifiers for immune sequencing clone quantification. A single record per CDR3 protein comes from TCRdb applying MiXCR to the PCR reads. The sample shows approximately 550,000 distinct CDR3 sequences, about 25% of them seen only once. The sequenced sample was naive CD8+ T cells from blood, with Jurkat cell RNA spiked in. Subset defined: FACS-sorted CD8+CD4-CCR7+CD45RA+ naive T cells. Every receptor here comes from a human donor in good health. Some libraries in this study had Jurkat cell RNA spiked in.

This clonotype was counted between two and nine times. The chain couples TRBV9 to TRBJ2-1, with 9 bases fitting TRBD2. The germline CDR1 and CDR2 sequences are SGDLS and YYNGEE. The junction had 5 bases not matched to a gene; V was cut back by 4 bases and J by 0 bases. The CDR3 length is 16 residues. The CDR3 loop is CASSLIAGASYNEQFF. CDR3 sequence (DNA): TGTGCCAGCAGCCTAATAGCGGGGGCCTCCTACAATGAGCAGTTCTTC.

This clonotype was picked up many times. The chain uses TRBV6-6 and TRBJ1-1, with TRBD1 matching over 7 bases. Germline V CDR1 and CDR2: MNHNY, SVGAGI (reference sequence). V dropped 7 bases and J dropped 5; count of bases not matched to a gene: 4. The CDR3 contains 12 residues. This chain's CDR3 is CASTPGGTEAFF. As DNA, the CDR3 is TGTGCCAGCACCCCAGGGGGGACTGAAGCTTTCTTT.

This chain links TRBV7-6 with TRBJ1-1, with a weak D call TRBD1 (5 bases). With 5 bases removed from V and 8 bases from J, the gap between germline ends came to 18 bases. Germline CDR1 reads SGHVS; CDR2 reads FNYEAQ. The CDR3 covers 14 residues. The DNA of the CDR3 is TGTGCCAGCAGCCCCGGTGGTCGGACACTCGAAGCTTTCTTT. Protein: CASSPGGRTLEAFF.

This clonotype turned up a few times. The chain links TRBV19 to TRBJ2-3; no clear D gene. The CDR3 spans 17 residues. V shed 2 bases and J shed 0 bases, with 15 bases lying between them. Germline-derived CDR1 and CDR2 are LNHDA and SQIVND (reference sequence). Written as DNA, the CDR3 is TGTGCCAGTAGTATACTCGGCCTAACCCCTAGCACAGATACGCAGTATTTT. The encoded protein is CASSILGLTPSTDTQYF.

This clonotype was counted at least ten times. The V call is TRBV6-6, the J call TRBJ2-7; TRBD2 aligns across 12 bases. Germline V lookup: CDR1 MNHNY, CDR2 SVGAGI (reference sequence). The CDR3 sequence is 15 residues long. The J segment lost 4 bases and the V segment lost 2 bases, leaving 3 bases of the junction unmatched. DNA of the CDR3: TGTGCCAGCAGTTACCCGACTAGCGGGAGTTACGAGCAGTACTTC. Translation: CASSYPTSGSYEQYF.

This clonotype was observed many times. Here the CDR3 reads CASSQANFGSTEAFF. CDR3 nucleotides: TGCGCCAGCAGCCAGGCGAACTTCGGAAGCACTGAAGCTTTCTTT. V and J are TRBV4-3 and TRBJ1-1; D is ambiguous. From germline, CDR1 is LGHNA and CDR2 YSLEER. The CDR3 runs 15 residues. V lost 3 bases, J lost 4 bases, and 15 bases lay in between.

This clonotype was seen a handful of times. The chain recombines TRBV6-5 with TRBJ1-5; weak D call: TRBD1 (5 bases). The CDR3 is made up of 13 amino acids. The V end lost 2 bases, the J end lost 7 bases, and 9 bases lay between the germline ends. CDR1 is MNHEY, CDR2 SVGAGI, per germline. CDR3 sequence: CASSYRGEQPQHF. Here the CDR3 DNA reads TGTGCCAGCAGTTACAGAGGGGAGCAGCCCCAGCATTTT.

About this clonotype: The junction does not match germline at one end; this may be a read error. The chain uses TRBV5-1 and TRBJ2-2; no definite D call. Germline V gene lookup returns CDR1 SGHRS and CDR2 YFSETQ. The length of the CDR3 is 17 residues. CDR3 DNA: TGCGCCAGCGGCTTGACTCTGCGAACAAGGGACACCGGGGAGCTGTTTTTT. Translating gives CASGLTLRTRDTGELFF.

This clonotype was seen a few times. The chain joins TRBV7-9 to TRBJ2-1; 8 nucleotides match TRBD1. J was trimmed by 7 bases and V by 3 bases; bases with no gene match: 5. Germline V gene sequence: CDR1 SEHNR, CDR2 FQNEAQ (reference sequence). This CDR3 is 14 amino acids long. The CDR3 DNA reads as TGTGCCAGCAGCTTCAGGACAGGGAGGAATGAGCAGTTCTTC. Its translation: CASSFRTGRNEQFF.

This clonotype was seen repeatedly, ten times or more. This chain connects TRBV12-3 or TRBV12-4 to TRBJ2-5, with 9 positions matching TRBD2. The CDR3 runs 15 residues. V shed 3 bases, J shed 3 bases, and the junction held 5 bases outside the gene matches. The CDR3 sequence is CASSFLAGIEETQYF. As DNA, the CDR3 is TGTGCCAGCAGTTTTCTAGCGGGAATTGAAGAGACCCAGTACTTC.

This rearrangement joins TRBV21-1 to TRBJ2-6; the table's D call, TRBD1, has no DNA check behind it. TRBV21-1 counts as a pseudogene. The CDR3 contains 17 residues. As DNA, the CDR3 is TGTGCCAGCAGCAAAGTGGGCGGGAACTCTGGGGCCAACGTCCCGACTTTC. Its protein is CASSKVGGNSGANVPTF.

This clonotype has more than one count but fewer than ten. The chain has TRBV3-1 and TRBJ1-2; maybe TRBD1 (5 bases). V lost 3 bases to trimming and J lost 4 bases, with 12 bases between them. The CDR3 has 14 amino acids. CDR1 is LGHDT, CDR2 YNNKEL, per germline (reference sequence). The CDR3 here is CASSQGGAVYGYTF. In nucleotides, the CDR3 is TGTGCCAGCAGCCAGGGTGGGGCAGTCTATGGCTACACCTTC.

The chain carries TRBV24-1 and TRBJ2-7; no reliable D call. The ends were cut back, 6 bases at V and 0 bases at J, with 11 bases in the middle. The CDR3 spans 14 residues. Germline lookup yields CDR1 KGHDR and CDR2 SFDVKD. CDR3: CATSPLGNSYEQYF. The CDR3 nucleotides are TGTGCCACCAGTCCCCTGGGAAACTCCTACGAGCAGTACTTC.

The chain joins TRBV6-2 or TRBV6-3 to TRBJ2-7; maybe TRBD2 (5 bases). Deletions cut 6 bases from V and 1 base from J, with 16 bases between. The CDR3 runs to 15 residues. Germline CDR1 reads MNHEY; CDR2 reads SVGEGT. The CDR3 here is CASRDLGRDSYEQYF. DNA of the CDR3: TGTGCCAGCAGGGACTTAGGACGGGATTCCTACGAGCAGTACTTC.

Of note for this clonotype: With a much larger clone just one base away, this may be a read error. The gene calls are TRBV29-1 and TRBJ1-1; 7 bases fit TRBD1. This CDR3 has 13 residues. CDR1 and CDR2 (germline): SQVTM, ANQGSEA. J lost 6 bases, V lost 7 bases, and 11 bases had no gene match. The CDR3 bases are TGCAGCGCCACAGGGGCGTTCGGCGCTGAAGCTTTCTTT. It yields the protein CSATGAFGAEAFF. Variable domain in full (rest from reference TRBV29-1 and TRBJ1-1): SAVISQKPSRDICQRGTSLTIQCQVDSQVTMMFWYRQQPGQSLTLIATANQGSEATYESGFVIDKFPISRPNLTFSTLTVSNMSPEDSSIYLCSATGAFGAEAFFGQGTRLTVV.

This clonotype was seen repeatedly, ten times or more. The chain recombines TRBV28 with TRBJ2-3; 10 bases line up with TRBD2. CDR3 length: 15 amino acids. CDR1 and CDR2 from the germline V gene are MDHEN and SYDVKM. Trimming removed 3 bases from V and 5 bases from J; junction bases left unmatched: 5. CDR3: CASSFPSGRGDTQYF. The CDR3 coding sequence is TGTGCCAGCAGTTTCCCTAGCGGGAGAGGAGATACGCAGTATTTT.

This chain links TRBV7-9 with TRBJ2-3, with D maybe TRBD2 (6 bases). Germline V lookup: CDR1 SEHNR, CDR2 FQNEAQ (reference sequence). The CDR3 totals 15 residues. Trimming removed 0 bases at V and 2 bases at J, with 9 bases between. The CDR3 protein is CASSLARGITDTQYF. CDR3 coding DNA: TGTGCCAGCAGCTTAGCACGGGGGATCACAGATACGCAGTATTTT.

This clonotype was detected a few times. J is TRBJ2-7 and V is TRBV2, with 11 bases matching TRBD1. The ends lost 6 bases at V and 5 bases at J; junction bases unmatched: 3. The CDR3 length is 13 residues. Germline V lookup: CDR1 SNHLY, CDR2 FYNNEI. The CDR3 sequence is CASRDRGRDEQYF. DNA of the CDR3: TGTGCCAGCAGGGACAGGGGGCGAGACGAGCAGTACTTC.

Concerning this clonotype itself: This may stem from a read error, because a much larger clone lies one nucleotide away. The J gene is TRBJ2-2, the V gene TRBV7-9; tentative D call: TRBD2 (5 bases). This CDR3 region has 16 residues. CDR1 and CDR2 (germline): SEHNR, FQNEAQ (reference sequence). Trimming took 1 base from V and 4 from J, leaving 13 bases between them. CDR3 loop: CASSLGLTGITGELFF. CDR3 coding DNA: TGTGCCAGCAGCTTAGGATTAACCGGGATCACCGGGGAGCTGTTTTTT.

This clonotype was observed a few times. V is TRBV4-2 and J is TRBJ2-7; a possible D gene is TRBD1 (6 bases). With 5 bases removed from V and 6 bases from J, the gap between germline ends came to 23 bases. From germline, CDR1 is LGHNA and CDR2 YNFKEQ. The length of the CDR3 is 16 residues. The CDR3 here is CASSTQLGALRGEQYF. Here the CDR3 DNA reads TGTGCCAGCAGCACCCAGTTGGGGGCCCTCCGAGGCGAGCAGTACTTC.

A remark on this clonotype: This may arise from a read error, as a much more abundant clone is one base away. This chain links TRBV14 with TRBJ2-2, with 8 bases fitting TRBD1. The ends lost 1 base at V and 2 bases at J; junction bases unmatched: 12. Germline assignment: CDR1 SGHDN and CDR2 FVKESK. The CDR3 consists of 19 residues. CDR3 nucleotide sequence: TGTGCCAGCAGCCAAGCCCCTAGGTGGGGACAGGCTAACACCGGGGAGCTGTTTTTT. It translates to CASSQAPRWGQANTGELFF.

This clonotype was seen ten or more times. This chain joins TRBV6-2 or TRBV6-3 and TRBJ1-1; unclear D gene. The CDR3 sequence is 11 residues long. CDR1 and CDR2 (germline): MNHEY, SVGEGT. V lost 7 bases, J lost 4 bases, and 7 bases lay in between. The CDR3 DNA reads as TGTGCCAGCATCCAGGCCACTGAAGCTTTCTTT. It is translated as CASIQATEAFF.

The table lists this clonotype with many counts. The V gene is TRBV19, the J gene TRBJ2-5; D is unresolved. V lost 4 bases, J lost 0 bases, and 9 bases lay in between. The CDR3 runs 14 residues. The V gene's germline CDR1 is LNHDA and CDR2 SQIVND (reference sequence). The CDR3 region is CASSTLGYQETQYF. In DNA form, the CDR3 reads TGTGCCAGTAGTACCCTGGGTTACCAAGAGACCCAGTACTTC.

This clonotype was observed at least ten times. The CDR3 DNA sequence: TGTGCCAGCGGGCAGGGAGAGACTAATGAAAAACTGTTTTTT. As protein: CASGQGETNEKLFF. This chain uses TRBV28 with TRBJ1-4, with a tentative D call TRBD1 (5 bases). The V and J ends lost 8 bases and 2 bases respectively, with 12 bases between them. The germline gives CDR1 MDHEN, CDR2 SYDVKM. The CDR3 has 14 residues.

The V and J genes are TRBV5-4 and TRBJ2-3; TRBD1 is a possible D gene (6 bases). Germline V lookup: CDR1 SGHNT, CDR2 YYREEE (reference sequence). The CDR3 spans 13 residues. The V gene lost 5 bases and the J gene lost 5 bases, with 12 bases spanning the gap. In nucleotides, the CDR3 is TGTGCCAGCAGGCAACAGGGCCTAGATACGCAGTATTTT. Protein: CASRQQGLDTQYF.

A word on this clonotype: A much larger clone lies one base from this, so it may be a read error. The chain links TRBV30 to TRBJ1-1; D gene uncertain. CDR1 is GTSNPN, CDR2 SVGIG, per germline (reference sequence). This CDR3 contains 12 residues. The CDR3 bases are TGTGTCTGGAGTCCGATAAGCACTGAAGCTTTCTTT. Amino acids: CVWSPISTEAFF.

This clonotype was detected only a few times. The chain has TRBV11-2 and TRBJ2-7, with 7 bases that match TRBD2. This CDR3 region has 16 residues. CDR1 is SGHAT, CDR2 FQNNGV, per germline. The J segment lost 3 bases and the V segment lost 0 bases, leaving 8 bases of the junction unmatched. Here the CDR3 DNA reads TGTGCCAGCAGCTTAGATGGTTCGGGGGGAAGCTACGAGCAGTACTTC. Residues: CASSLDGSGGSYEQYF.

Of note for this clonotype: Its ends do not fully match the called genes, so a read error is possible. The rearrangement uses TRBV4-3 and TRBJ1-1; the D gene is possibly TRBD1 (6 bases). The CDR3 covers 15 residues. Germline loops: CDR1 LGHNA, CDR2 YSLEER. As DNA, the CDR3 is TGCGCCAGCAGCCAAGATAGGGGGATTTGGACTGTAGCTTTCTTT. Amino acid sequence: CASSQDRGIWTVAFF.

This chain connects TRBV29-1 to TRBJ1-3; TRBD1 agrees at 12 bases. CDR1 is SQVTM and CDR2 is ANQGSEA in the germline V gene. The CDR3 has 15 residues. J was trimmed by 0 bases and V by 7 bases; bases with no gene match: 4. The CDR3 region is CSAGTGGFSGNTIYF. The CDR3 bases are TGCAGCGCCGGGACAGGGGGCTTCTCTGGAAACACCATATATTTT.

The sample holds a few counts of this clonotype. The chain links TRBV7-6 to TRBJ2-1; no clear D gene. Trimming cost V 1 base and J 2 bases, with 9 bases left between them. The CDR3 is 15 amino acids. The germline V gene encodes CDR1 SGHVS and CDR2 FNYEAQ. The CDR3 spells CASSLVLPPYNEQFF. CDR3 in DNA: TGTGCCAGCAGCTTAGTCTTGCCGCCCTACAATGAGCAGTTCTTC.

This clonotype was detected ten times or more. The chain is built from TRBV5-4 and TRBJ2-5, with 9 bases aligning to TRBD1. This CDR3 has 15 amino acids. Germline CDR1 SGHNT, CDR2 YYREEE (reference sequence). J gave up 4 bases and V 4 bases, and 8 bases lay outside the gene matches. CDR3 in amino acids: CASSVNRGRVETQYF. The DNA for the CDR3 is TGTGCCAGCAGCGTGAACAGGGGGCGCGTAGAGACCCAGTACTTC. Variable domain in full (rest from reference TRBV5-4 and TRBJ2-5): ETGVTQSPTHLIKTRGQQVTLRCSSQSGHNTVSWYQQALGQGPQFIFQYYREEENGRGNFPPRFSGLQFPNYSSELNVNALELDDSALYLCASSVNRGRVETQYFGPGTRLLVL.

The chain employs TRBV4-3 and TRBJ1-6; the D is unclear. V lost 2 bases and J lost 7, with 9 bases in between. CDR3 length: 14 residues. The germline V gene has CDR1 LGHNA and CDR2 YSLEER. CDR3: CASSQIRINSPLHF. The CDR3 DNA sequence: TGCGCCAGCAGCCAAATAAGAATCAATTCACCCCTCCACTTT.